This T cell receptor (beta chain) was identified during a study of CD8 T cells in ankylosing spondylitis (TCRdb year 2017). Broadly, across the study: The study profiled T cell receptor beta repertoires in healthy donors and ankylosing spondylitis patients to find disease-linked TCR variants. Peripheral blood samples were taken, and synovial fluid was additionally collected from ankylosing spondylitis patients. In total, the full study cohort was made up of roughly 110 healthy donors and more than 20 ankylosing spondylitis patients.

The data were produced on an Illumina HiSeq 2500. Quantitative 5'-RACE with molecular barcodes was the method used to prepare the TCR beta libraries. The authors processed their data as follows. Disease-linked TCR variants were identified with a new computational method built on a probabilistic model of VDJ rearrangement. TCRdb reworked the public reads: Q25 trimming with fastp, MiXCR clone assembly, productive beta chains retained. Each CDR3 protein appears once, grouped with its most common genes and DNA. Here the V and J calls rest on TCRdb's processing, not on the authors' analysis. The sample table holds 750,000 to 850,000 distinct CDR3 sequences, of which about 11% were seen once. The ten largest clonotypes hold approximately 0.5% of the sample. Concerning this clonotype: The target of this receptor is not known. Per-base quality was not reported, and no clone a single base away is much larger than it.

Trimming at the junction amounts to 5 bases on V and 6 bases on J, and the germline ends lie 13 bases apart. Via the germline V gene (reference sequence), CDR1 is DFQATT and CDR2 SNEGSKA. The CDR3 goes from the cysteine to the phenylalanine over 12 residues. Of the read, only the CDR3 DNA is kept; its 36 bases are in frame from base 1. Broad study findings and their caveats: Some motif variants were previously reported in synovial fluid and blood of reactive arthritis patients, suggesting common disease-initiation mechanisms. A TCR beta motif of several highly homologous amino acid variants appeared characteristic of blood from ankylosing spondylitis patients. Significant enrichment of the disease-linked clones was reported in matched synovial fluid samples from ankylosing spondylitis patients. In peripheral blood, the disease-linked clones were found at relatively low frequencies and had a CD8+ phenotype.

The source of this sequence is a male donor with ankylosing spondylitis. Sequenced input: blood, either unsorted or a sorted T cell fraction (not recorded which). The chain uses TRBV20-1 and TRBJ1-1, and TRBD1 may be the D gene, going by 6 matching bases. The DNA is as follows: TGCAGTGCTTCCGGGACATTGGCTGAAGCTTTCTTT. This is translated as CSASGTLAEAFF.